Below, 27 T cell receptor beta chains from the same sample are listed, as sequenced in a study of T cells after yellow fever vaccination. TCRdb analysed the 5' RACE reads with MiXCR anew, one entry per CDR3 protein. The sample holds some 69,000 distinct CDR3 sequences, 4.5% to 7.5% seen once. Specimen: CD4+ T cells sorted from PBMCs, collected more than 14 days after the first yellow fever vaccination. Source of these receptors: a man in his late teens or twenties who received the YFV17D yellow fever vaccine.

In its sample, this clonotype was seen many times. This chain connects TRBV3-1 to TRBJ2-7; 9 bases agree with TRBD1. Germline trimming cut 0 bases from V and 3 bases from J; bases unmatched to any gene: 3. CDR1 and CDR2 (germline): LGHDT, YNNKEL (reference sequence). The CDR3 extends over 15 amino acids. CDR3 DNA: TGTGCCAGCAGCCAAGATCGGGACAGGGACTACGAGCAGTACTTC. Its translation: CASSQDRDRDYEQYF.

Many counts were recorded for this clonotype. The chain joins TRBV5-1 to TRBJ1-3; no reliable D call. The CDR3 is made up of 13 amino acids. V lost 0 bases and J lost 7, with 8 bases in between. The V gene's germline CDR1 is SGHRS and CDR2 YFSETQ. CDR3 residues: CASSLGQDNTIYF. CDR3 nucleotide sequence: TGCGCCAGCAGCTTGGGTCAGGATAACACCATATATTTT.

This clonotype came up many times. This CDR3 reads CASSYSTGNYGYTF. CDR3 coding DNA: TGTGCCAGCAGTTACTCGACCGGTAACTATGGCTACACCTTC. The chain has TRBV6-5 and TRBJ1-2; no clear D gene. Germline V gives CDR1 MNHEY, CDR2 SVGAGI. V dropped 0 bases and J dropped 1 base, with 6 bases sitting between them. This CDR3 is built from 14 residues.

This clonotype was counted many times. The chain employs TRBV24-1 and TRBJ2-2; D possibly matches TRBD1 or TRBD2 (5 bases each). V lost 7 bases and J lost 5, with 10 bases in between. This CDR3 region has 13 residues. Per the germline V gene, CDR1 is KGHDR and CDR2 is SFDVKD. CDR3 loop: CATRRWGTGELFF. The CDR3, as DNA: TGTGCCACCAGGAGGTGGGGGACCGGGGAGCTGTTTTTT.

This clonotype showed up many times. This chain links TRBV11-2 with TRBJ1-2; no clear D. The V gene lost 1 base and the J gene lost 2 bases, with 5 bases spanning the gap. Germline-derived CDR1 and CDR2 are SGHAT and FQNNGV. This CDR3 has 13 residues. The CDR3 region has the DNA TGTGCCAGCAGCTTAGGGAAAAACTATGGCTACACCTTC. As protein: CASSLGKNYGYTF.

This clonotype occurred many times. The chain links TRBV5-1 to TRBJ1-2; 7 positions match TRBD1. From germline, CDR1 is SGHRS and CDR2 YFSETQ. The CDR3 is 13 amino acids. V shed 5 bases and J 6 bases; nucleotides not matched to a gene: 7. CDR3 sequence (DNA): TGCGCCAGCAGGCGGGAGGGGGCTGATGGCTACACCTTC. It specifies CASRREGADGYTF.

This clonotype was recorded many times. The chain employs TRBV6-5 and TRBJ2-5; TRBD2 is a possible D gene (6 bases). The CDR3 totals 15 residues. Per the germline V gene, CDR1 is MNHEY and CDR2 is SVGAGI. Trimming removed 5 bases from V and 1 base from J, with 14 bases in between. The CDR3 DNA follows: TGTGCCAGCAGTACACCTGGCGGGGTCCAAGAGACCCAGTACTTC. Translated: CASSTPGGVQETQYF.

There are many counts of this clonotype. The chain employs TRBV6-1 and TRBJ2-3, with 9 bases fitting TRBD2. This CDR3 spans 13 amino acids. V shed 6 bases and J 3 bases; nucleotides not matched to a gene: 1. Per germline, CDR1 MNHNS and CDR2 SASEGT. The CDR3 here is CASSGLATDTQYF. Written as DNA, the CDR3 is TGTGCCAGCAGCGGACTAGCGACAGATACGCAGTATTTT.

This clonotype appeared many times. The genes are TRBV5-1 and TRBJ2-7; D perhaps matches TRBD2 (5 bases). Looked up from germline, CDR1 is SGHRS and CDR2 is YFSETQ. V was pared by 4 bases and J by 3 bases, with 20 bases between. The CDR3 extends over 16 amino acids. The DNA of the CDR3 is TGCGCCAGCAGCCAACCGCGTCTAGCTCCACACTACGAGCAGTACGTC. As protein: CASSQPRLAPHYEQYV.

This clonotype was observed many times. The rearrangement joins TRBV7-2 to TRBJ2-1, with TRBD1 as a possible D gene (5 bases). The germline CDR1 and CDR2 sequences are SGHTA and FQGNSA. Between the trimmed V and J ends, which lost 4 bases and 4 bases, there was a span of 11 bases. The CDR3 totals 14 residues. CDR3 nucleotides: TGTGCCAGCAGCTCCCGTCAGGGTTACAATGAGCAGTTCTTC. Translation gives CASSSRQGYNEQFF.

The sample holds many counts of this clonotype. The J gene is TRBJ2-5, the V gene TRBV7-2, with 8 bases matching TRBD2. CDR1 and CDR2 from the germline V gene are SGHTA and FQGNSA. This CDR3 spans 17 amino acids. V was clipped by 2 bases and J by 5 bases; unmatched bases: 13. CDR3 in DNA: TGTGCCAGCAGCTTAAGGCGGGGGGCCGCGGCTCGCGAGACCCAGTACTTC. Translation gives CASSLRRGAAARETQYF.

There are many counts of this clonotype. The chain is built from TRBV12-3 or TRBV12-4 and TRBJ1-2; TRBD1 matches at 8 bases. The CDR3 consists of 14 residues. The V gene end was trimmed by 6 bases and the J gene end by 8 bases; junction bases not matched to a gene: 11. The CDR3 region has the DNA TGTGCCAGCAGCTACAATAGGGCAGGGGGCGGCTACACCTTC. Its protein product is CASSYNRAGGGYTF.

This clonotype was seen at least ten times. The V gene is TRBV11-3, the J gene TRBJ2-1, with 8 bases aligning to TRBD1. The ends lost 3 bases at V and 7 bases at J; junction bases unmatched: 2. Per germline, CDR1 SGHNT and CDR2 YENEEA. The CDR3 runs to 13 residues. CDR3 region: CASSLDRVNEQFF. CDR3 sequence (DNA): TGTGCCAGCAGCTTGGACAGGGTAAATGAGCAGTTCTTC.

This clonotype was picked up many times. The CDR3: CASSLNPGLAKNIQYF. CDR3 nucleotides: TGTGCCAGCAGCTTAAATCCAGGTCTAGCCAAAAACATTCAGTACTTC. The chain carries TRBV7-9 and TRBJ2-4; no reliable D call. This CDR3 spans 16 amino acids. Germline CDR1 and CDR2: SEHNR and FQNEAQ (reference sequence). The V gene lost 2 bases and the J gene lost 0 bases, with 11 bases spanning the gap.

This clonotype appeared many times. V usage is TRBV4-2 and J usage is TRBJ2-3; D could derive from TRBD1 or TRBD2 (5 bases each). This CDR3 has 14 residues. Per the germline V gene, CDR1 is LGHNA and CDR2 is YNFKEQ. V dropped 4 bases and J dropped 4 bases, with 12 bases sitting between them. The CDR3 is CASSPQTGPDTQYF. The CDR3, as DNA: TGTGCCAGCAGCCCCCAGACGGGGCCAGATACGCAGTATTTT.

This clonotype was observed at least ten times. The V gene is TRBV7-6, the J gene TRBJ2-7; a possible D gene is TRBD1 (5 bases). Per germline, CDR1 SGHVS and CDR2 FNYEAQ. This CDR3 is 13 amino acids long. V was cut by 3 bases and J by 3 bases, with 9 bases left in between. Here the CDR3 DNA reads TGTGCCAGCAGCTTGGACGACAGCTACGAGCAGTACTTC. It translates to CASSLDDSYEQYF. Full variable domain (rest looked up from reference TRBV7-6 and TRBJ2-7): GAGVSQSPRYKVTKRGQDVALRCDPISGHVSLYWYRQALGQGPEFLTYFNYEAQQDKSGLPNDRFSAERPEGSISTLTIQRTEQRDSAMYRCASSLDDSYEQYFGPGTRLTVT.

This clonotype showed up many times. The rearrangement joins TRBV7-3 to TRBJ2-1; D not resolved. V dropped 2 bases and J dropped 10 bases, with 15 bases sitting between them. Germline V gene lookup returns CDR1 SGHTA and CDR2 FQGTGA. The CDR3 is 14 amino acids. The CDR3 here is CASSLGLASEEQFF. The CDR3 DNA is TGTGCCAGCAGCTTAGGGTTAGCCTCTGAAGAGCAGTTCTTC.

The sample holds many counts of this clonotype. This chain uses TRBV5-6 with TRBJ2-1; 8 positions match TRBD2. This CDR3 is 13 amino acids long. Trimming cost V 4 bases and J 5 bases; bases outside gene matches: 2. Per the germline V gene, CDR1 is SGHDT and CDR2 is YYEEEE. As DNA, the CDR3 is TGTGCCAGCAGCGTGGGACTAGACAATGAGCAGTTCTTC. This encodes CASSVGLDNEQFF.

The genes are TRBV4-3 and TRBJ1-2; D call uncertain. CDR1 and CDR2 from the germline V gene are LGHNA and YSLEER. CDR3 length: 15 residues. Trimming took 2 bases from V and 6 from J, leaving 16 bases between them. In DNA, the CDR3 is TGCGCCAGCAGCCAAAACCCACGTGTCCTGAATGGCTACACCTTC. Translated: CASSQNPRVLNGYTF.

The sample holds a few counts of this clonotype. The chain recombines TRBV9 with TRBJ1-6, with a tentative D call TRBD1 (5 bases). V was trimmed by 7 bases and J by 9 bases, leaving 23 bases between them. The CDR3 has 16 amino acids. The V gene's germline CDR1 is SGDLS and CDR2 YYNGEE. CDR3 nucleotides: TGTGCCAGCGGAAGATACCGGGACGGGAAAGGTTCACCCCTCCACTTT. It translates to CASGRYRDGKGSPLHF.

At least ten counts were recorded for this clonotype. CDR3 in DNA: TGTGCCAGCAGCTCCCTAACTAGCGGAAGCACAGATACGCAGTATTTT. Its protein product is CASSSLTSGSTDTQYF. This chain links TRBV5-4 with TRBJ2-3; 8 positions match TRBD2. Germline V gene data show CDR1 as SGHNT and CDR2 as YYREEE (reference sequence). The CDR3 totals 16 residues. J was trimmed by 0 bases and V by 3 bases; bases with no gene match: 6.

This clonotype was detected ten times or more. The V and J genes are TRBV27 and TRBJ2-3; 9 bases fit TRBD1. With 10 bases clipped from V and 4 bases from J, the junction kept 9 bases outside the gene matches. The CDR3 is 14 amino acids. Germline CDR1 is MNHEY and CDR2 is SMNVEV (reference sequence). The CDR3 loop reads CATTPGQGSDTQYF. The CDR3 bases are TGTGCCACCACGCCGGGACAGGGATCAGATACGCAGTATTTT.

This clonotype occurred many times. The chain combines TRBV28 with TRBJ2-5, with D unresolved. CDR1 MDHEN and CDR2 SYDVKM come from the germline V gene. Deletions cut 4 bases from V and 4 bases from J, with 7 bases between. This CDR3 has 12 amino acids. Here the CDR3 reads CASSSGGETQYF. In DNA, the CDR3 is TGTGCCAGCAGTTCGGGTGGAGAGACCCAGTACTTC.

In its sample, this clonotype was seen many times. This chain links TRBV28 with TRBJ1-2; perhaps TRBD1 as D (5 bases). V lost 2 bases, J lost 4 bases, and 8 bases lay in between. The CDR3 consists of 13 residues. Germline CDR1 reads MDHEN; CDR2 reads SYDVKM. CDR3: CASSLGRGYGYTF. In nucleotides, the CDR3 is TGTGCCAGCAGTTTAGGGAGGGGCTATGGCTACACCTTC.

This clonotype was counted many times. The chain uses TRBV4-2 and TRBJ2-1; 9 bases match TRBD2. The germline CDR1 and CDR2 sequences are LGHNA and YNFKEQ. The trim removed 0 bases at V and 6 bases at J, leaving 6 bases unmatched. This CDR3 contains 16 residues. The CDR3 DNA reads TGTGCCAGCAGCCAAGATCGGGCAGCGGGGGGCAATGAGCAGTTCTTC. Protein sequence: CASSQDRAAGGNEQFF.

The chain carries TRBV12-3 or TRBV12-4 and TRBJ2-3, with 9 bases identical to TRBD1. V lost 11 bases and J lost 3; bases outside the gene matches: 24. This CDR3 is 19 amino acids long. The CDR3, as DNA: TGTGCCTTCTGTTTAACGGGCTACAGCCGGGACAGGGCGACAGATACGCAGTATTTT. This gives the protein CAFCLTGYSRDRATDTQYF.

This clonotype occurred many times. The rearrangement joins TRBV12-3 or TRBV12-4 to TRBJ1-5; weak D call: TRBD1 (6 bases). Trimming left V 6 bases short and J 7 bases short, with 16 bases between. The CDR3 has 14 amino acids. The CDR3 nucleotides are TGTGCCAGCAGCCCTGGAGGGGGGAGGCAGCCCCAGCATTTT. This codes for CASSPGGGRQPQHF.